This T cell receptor (beta chain) emerged from a study of persistence of HIV-infected CD4 T cells. Stimulation used about 9.5 ug/mL lysate from CMV-infected fibroblasts. Responding CD4+ T cells were sorted by upregulation of both CD40 ligand and CD69. The immunoSEQ assay was version 4, run in survey mode. TCRdb's table, derived via immunoSEQ multiplex PCR, lists solely in-frame clones and lacks some. The data contain roughly 20,000 clones, about four fifths of them singletons. V dropped 0 bases and J dropped 3 bases, with 10 bases sitting between them. This CDR3 has 15 amino acids. Looked up from germline, CDR1 is SGHTS and CDR2 is YDEGEE. A remark on this clone: Its cognate antigen is unknown.

The V gene is TRBV5-8, the J gene TRBJ1-5, with D perhaps TRBD1 (5 bases). This specimen was CD4+ T cells sorted from PBMCs after approximately 18-hour stimulation, taken from a patient who received antiretroviral therapy. This clonotype was sampled from an adult man with HIV who was CMV-seropositive. The CDR3 bases are TGTGCCAGCAGCTTGGGACCGACAGTCAATCAGCCCCAGCATTTT. Its protein product is CASSLGPTVNQPQHF.